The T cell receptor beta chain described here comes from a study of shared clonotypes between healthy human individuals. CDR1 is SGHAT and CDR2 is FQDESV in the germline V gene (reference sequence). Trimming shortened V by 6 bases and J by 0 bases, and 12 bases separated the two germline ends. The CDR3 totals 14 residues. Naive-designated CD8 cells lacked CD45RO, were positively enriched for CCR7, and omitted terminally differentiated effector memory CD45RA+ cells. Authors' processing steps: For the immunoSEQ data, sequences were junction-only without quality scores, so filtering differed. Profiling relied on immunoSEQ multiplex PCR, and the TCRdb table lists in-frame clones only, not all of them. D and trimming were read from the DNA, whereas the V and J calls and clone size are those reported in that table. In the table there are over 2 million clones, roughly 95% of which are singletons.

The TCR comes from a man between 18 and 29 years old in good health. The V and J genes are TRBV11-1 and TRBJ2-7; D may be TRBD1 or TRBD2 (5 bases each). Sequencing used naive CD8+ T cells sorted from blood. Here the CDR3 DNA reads TGTGCCAGCAGGGGGGACGGCAACTCCTACGAGCAGTACTTC. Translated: CASRGDGNSYEQYF.